Described below is a single T cell receptor (beta chain) sequence and its context. Its antigen is currently not known. Base qualities are not at hand, and no much larger clone is one base apart. Each donor gave one peripheral blood draw, averaging about 120 mL, which was collected into heparinised tubes. A BD FACSAria II was used to sort naive, central memory, regulatory and stem cell-like memory CD4+ T cells with a panel that included CD45RO, CCR7, CD25, CD127, CD95 and CD27. A purity above 95% was achieved for all sorted populations. PBMCs were isolated immediately by Lymphoprep density gradient centrifugation and stained directly without culture. Samples were stained and sorted in pairs, with one healthy donor and one patient per experiment, so that batch effects were minimized. These data originate in a study of beta chain features in type 1 diabetes (dated by TCRdb to 2017 to 2018). About the investigation overall: Patients and healthy donors did not differ in mean age, gender distribution, total cell number or subset yield. In the study, TCRB repertoires of sorted circulating CD4+ T cell subsets from recently diagnosed type 1 diabetes patients were compared with those of matched healthy donors. Naive and central memory subsets were obtained from all 28 donors, but regulatory and stem cell-like memory subsets were isolated from only 8 patients and about 8 healthy donors. A total of about 110,000,000 sorted cells were examined across all samples, and a strong correlation was observed between cell number per subset and RNA yield. General study outcomes and caveats: Shorter templates might be favored by PCR, yet because patient and control samples were amplified and corrected together, any such skew would affect both groups equally. Because cDNA was sequenced instead of genomic DNA, highly expressing activated cells could be over-represented, though the groups showed no difference in activation or CD3 levels. Naive, central memory and regulatory TCRB repertoires appeared to be more similar among patients than among healthy donors. HLA sub-analyses involved small numbers of individuals, so any influence of HLA type on TCRB rearrangement remained unresolved. At VDJ recombination sites, type 1 diabetes patients had fewer insertions and more deleted nucleotides, which implies abnormalities in thymic rearrangement. A moderate but significant shortening of TCRB CDR3 length was observed in type 1 diabetes patients in all four CD4+ subsets.

Reading from cysteine to phenylalanine, the CDR3 counts 16 amino acids. This entry keeps only the CDR3 DNA: 48 bases, framed from base 1. The CDR1 and CDR2 encoded by the germline V gene are SGHDT and YYEEEE. Here V drops 2 bases and J drops 6 bases, and the junction holds 11 bases not matched to any gene. All of the isolated RNA was reverse transcribed with the High Capacity cDNA Reverse Transcription Kit, so expressed TCRB transcripts were sequenced. Deep immunoSEQ sequencing was performed on naive, central memory and regulatory T cell samples, with an average of around 3.4 million total reads per sample. After sorted cells were lysed in RLT buffer, RNA was extracted with DNase-treated RNeasy Micro or Mini kits, with the choice depending on cell number. To prevent cross-contamination, each cell subset was processed individually, whereas patient and healthy donor samples were processed jointly. The immunoSEQ multiplex PCR was used to amplify TCRB sequences from cDNA, yielding 87-bp fragments that span the CDR3 region. Sequencing of the amplicons was done on the Illumina HiSeq platform. Per the source publication's procedure: PCR bias was computationally corrected using synthetic template baselines, reads within Hamming distance 2 were collapsed, and singletons that could not be merged were discarded. Reads were aligned against IMGT to assign V, D and J genes, CDR3 length and insertions or deletions at six rearrangement sites. Within each subset, clonotype counts were normalized to sorted cell number, after which true diversity and Gini coefficients were computed with the tcR R package. The overlap coefficient, calculated on TCRB nucleotide sequences, was used to quantify repertoire sharing. Out-of-frame TCRB sequences from naive cells were analyzed to stand in for the pre-selection repertoire. This immuneACCESS table, as held by TCRdb, lists in-frame sequences with V and J called but not all clones. Of the missing ones, under half trace to an unresolved V gene in checked studies; the others have no known cause. That table supplies the V and J calls and clone size; D and trimming were determined from the DNA. In all, the sample holds fewer than 650,000 clones, and about 14% of those were seen once. About 0.097% of the sample lies in the top ten.

The chain joins TRBV5-6 to TRBJ1-5; the junction holds 7 bases that match TRBD1. Sequenced sample: naive CD4+ T cells from blood. The sample's cell subset or site label, in plain terms: true naive CD4+ T cells. The clonotype comes from a man between 18 and 29 years old in good health. The bases read TGTGCCAGCAGCTTTGGAAGGAGACAGGGTACTCAGCCCCAGCATTTT. This yields the protein CASSFGRRQGTQPQHF.